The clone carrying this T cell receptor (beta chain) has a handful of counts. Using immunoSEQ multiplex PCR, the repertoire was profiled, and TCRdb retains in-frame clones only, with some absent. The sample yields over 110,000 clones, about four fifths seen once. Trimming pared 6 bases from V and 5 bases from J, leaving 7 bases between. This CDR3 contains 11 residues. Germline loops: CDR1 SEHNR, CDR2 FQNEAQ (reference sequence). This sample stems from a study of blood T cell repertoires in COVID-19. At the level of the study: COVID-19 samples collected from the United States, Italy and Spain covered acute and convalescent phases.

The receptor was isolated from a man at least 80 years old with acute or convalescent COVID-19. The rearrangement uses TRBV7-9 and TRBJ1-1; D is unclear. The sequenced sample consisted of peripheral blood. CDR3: CASRLGTEAFF. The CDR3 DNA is TGTGCCAGCAGACTAGGGACTGAAGCTTTCTTT. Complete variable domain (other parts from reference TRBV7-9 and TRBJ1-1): DTGVSQNPRHKITKRGQNVTFRCDPISEHNRLYWYRQTLGQGPEFLTYFQNEAQLEKSRLLSDRFSAERPKGSFSTLEIQRTEQGDSAMYLCASRLGTEAFFGQGTRLTVV.